A selection of T cell receptor beta chains follows, all from one sample in a study. TCRdb independently ran MiXCR on the 5' RACE reads; one entry per CDR3 protein. In the table there are about 40,000 distinct CDR3 sequences, 18% of which are singletons. The sequenced sample consisted of naive CD4+ T cells sorted from a lymph node. These receptors were collected from a female donor with breast cancer. Each CDR3 is given with its conserved first and last residue. Each record gives: D gene, CDR3 length, V gene, J gene, clone size, CDR3 protein, CDR3 DNA. The D gene is left open where the match is weak. Expanded clones are given a class, and other clones once, few, many or no size at all.

d_gene: .; len: 14; v_gene: TRBV2; j_gene: TRBJ2-1; abundance: .; CDR3aa: CASSLASSYNEQFF; CDR3nt: TGTGCCAGCAGTTTAGCGAGCTCCTACAATGAGCAGTTCTTC
d_gene: .; len: 12; v_gene: TRBV28; j_gene: TRBJ2-5; abundance: .; CDR3aa: CASSTQEETQYF; CDR3nt: TGTGCCAGCAGCACACAGGAAGAGACCCAGTACTTC
d_gene: TRBD1; len: 17; v_gene: TRBV4-1; j_gene: TRBJ1-2; abundance: .; CDR3aa: CACSQGGQGASNYGYTF; CDR3nt: TGCGCCTGCAGCCAAGGGGGACAGGGCGCCTCTAACTATGGCTACACCTTC
d_gene: TRBD2; len: 16; v_gene: TRBV11-2; j_gene: TRBJ2-1; abundance: .; CDR3aa: CASSVGGTSAYNEQFF; CDR3nt: TGTGCCAGCAGCGTAGGGGGGACTAGCGCCTACAATGAGCAGTTCTTC
d_gene: .; len: 15; v_gene: TRBV5-6; j_gene: TRBJ1-2; abundance: few; CDR3aa: CASSLFSRDSYGYTF; CDR3nt: TGTGCCAGCAGCTTGTTTAGTAGGGACTCGTATGGCTACACCTTC
d_gene: .; len: 13; v_gene: TRBV14; j_gene: TRBJ2-3; abundance: .; CDR3aa: CASSPIGPDTQYF; CDR3nt: TGTGCCAGCAGCCCTATAGGCCCAGATACGCAGTATTTT
d_gene: .; len: 12; v_gene: TRBV12-3/TRBV12-4; j_gene: TRBJ2-1; abundance: .; CDR3aa: CASGSSYNEQFF; CDR3nt: TGTGCCAGCGGGAGCTCCTACAATGAGCAGTTCTTC
d_gene: .; len: 15; v_gene: TRBV5-1; j_gene: TRBJ1-2; abundance: .; CDR3aa: CASSLTGGTLYGYTF; CDR3nt: TGCGCCAGCAGCTTGACGGGCGGCACCCTCTATGGCTACACCTTC
d_gene: .; len: 13; v_gene: TRBV9; j_gene: TRBJ2-5; abundance: .; CDR3aa: CASSRSSVETQYF; CDR3nt: TGTGCCAGCAGCCGTTCAAGTGTAGAGACCCAGTACTTC
d_gene: .; len: 13; v_gene: TRBV7-9; j_gene: TRBJ2-2; abundance: many; CDR3aa: CASSLTDTGELFF; CDR3nt: TGTGCCAGCAGCTTAACCGACACCGGGGAGCTGTTTTTT
d_gene: .; len: 15; v_gene: TRBV12-3/TRBV12-4; j_gene: TRBJ1-5; abundance: few; CDR3aa: CASSRQGLGNQPQHF; CDR3nt: TGTGCCAGCAGCCGCCAGGGGCTAGGCAATCAGCCCCAGCATTTT
d_gene: .; len: 14; v_gene: TRBV20-1; j_gene: TRBJ1-5; abundance: many; CDR3aa: CSARGPTGNQPQHF; CDR3nt: TGCAGTGCTAGAGGTCCGACGGGGAATCAGCCCCAGCATTTT
d_gene: .; len: 13; v_gene: TRBV27; j_gene: TRBJ1-5; abundance: .; CDR3aa: CASSPGYKQPQHF; CDR3nt: TGTGCCAGCAGCCCGGGATACAAACAGCCCCAGCATTTT
d_gene: .; len: 14; v_gene: TRBV6-5; j_gene: TRBJ2-3; abundance: few; CDR3aa: CASSYSVSTDTQYF; CDR3nt: TGTGCCAGCAGTTACTCTGTTAGCACAGATACGCAGTATTTT
d_gene: TRBD2; len: 17; v_gene: TRBV6-2/TRBV6-3; j_gene: TRBJ2-2; abundance: .; CDR3aa: CASSYSRGTTNTGELFF; CDR3nt: TGTGCCAGCAGTTACTCTCGCGGGACTACAAACACCGGGGAGCTGTTTTTT
d_gene: .; len: 14; v_gene: TRBV7-9; j_gene: TRBJ2-7; abundance: many; CDR3aa: CASSLVASSYEQYF; CDR3nt: TGTGCCAGCAGCTTAGTAGCTAGCTCCTACGAGCAGTACTTC
d_gene: .; len: 14; v_gene: TRBV5-1; j_gene: TRBJ1-3; abundance: .; CDR3aa: CASSPRISGNTIYF; CDR3nt: TGCGCCAGCAGCCCGAGGATCTCTGGGAACACCATATATTTT
d_gene: TRBD2; len: 19; v_gene: TRBV29-1; j_gene: TRBJ2-7; abundance: .; CDR3aa: CSAKGGAGATLSRCYEQYF; CDR3nt: TGCAGCGCTAAGGGAGGAGCGGGAGCCACCCTTAGCCGGTGCTACGAGCAGTACTTC
d_gene: .; len: 13; v_gene: TRBV5-1; j_gene: TRBJ1-2; abundance: many; CDR3aa: CASSSDGDYGYTF; CDR3nt: TGCGCCAGCAGCTCGGACGGCGACTATGGCTACACCTTC
d_gene: .; len: 12; v_gene: TRBV20-1; j_gene: TRBJ2-7; abundance: many; CDR3aa: CSAELYGYEQYF; CDR3nt: TGCAGTGCGGAGCTGTACGGCTACGAGCAGTACTTC
d_gene: .; len: 15; v_gene: TRBV6-6; j_gene: TRBJ1-5; abundance: .; CDR3aa: CASSYGPEKNQPQHF; CDR3nt: TGTGCCAGCAGTTACGGACCAGAAAAAAATCAGCCCCAGCATTTT
d_gene: TRBD1; len: 14; v_gene: TRBV20-1; j_gene: TRBJ2-7; abundance: many; CDR3aa: CSASGTGVAYEQYF; CDR3nt: TGCAGTGCTTCCGGGACAGGGGTAGCCTACGAGCAGTACTTC
d_gene: .; len: 12; v_gene: TRBV5-1; j_gene: TRBJ1-2; abundance: .; CDR3aa: CASRVEADGYTF; CDR3nt: TGCGCCAGCAGAGTCGAAGCGGACGGCTACACCTTC
d_gene: .; len: 16; v_gene: TRBV4-2; j_gene: TRBJ2-5; abundance: .; CDR3aa: CASSRVAFPQQETQYF; CDR3nt: TGTGCCAGCAGCCGGGTGGCCTTCCCCCAACAAGAGACCCAGTACTTC